This TCR beta chain came from a study of T cells in localized non-small cell lung cancer. There are 15 residues in the CDR3. Trimming cost V 3 bases and J 5 bases; bases outside gene matches: 10. Germline V gives CDR1 MNHNS, CDR2 SASEGT. Study results and limitations: A raised T cell density in blood coincided with lengthier overall survival. It was uninvolved adjacent lung that showed the highest T cell clonality, exceeding tumor.

Comments on this clone: The antigen is undetermined.

Here immunoSEQ multiplex PCR was the method, and the copy in TCRdb shows in-frame clones only, minus some. The sample has about 77,000 clones; more than 75% are singletons. This chain uses TRBV6-1 with TRBJ2-7, with 7 bases matching TRBD2. This clonotype was sampled from a woman aged 35 to 70 with stage I squamous cell lung carcinoma. The sequencing here drew on peripheral blood, taken before any cancer treatment. The chain's CDR3 is CASSEAAGTIDEQYF. In nucleotides, the CDR3 is TGTGCCAGCAGTGAGGCGGCAGGGACTATCGACGAGCAGTACTTC.